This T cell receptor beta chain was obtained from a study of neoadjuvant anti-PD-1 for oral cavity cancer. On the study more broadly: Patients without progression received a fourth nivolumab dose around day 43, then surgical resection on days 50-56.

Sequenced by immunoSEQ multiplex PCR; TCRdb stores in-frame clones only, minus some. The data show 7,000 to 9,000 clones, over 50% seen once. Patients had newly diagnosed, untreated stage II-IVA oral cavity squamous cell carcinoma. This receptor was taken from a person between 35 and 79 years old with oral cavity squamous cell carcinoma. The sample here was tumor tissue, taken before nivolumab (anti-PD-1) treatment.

The CDR3 DNA follows: TGTGCCAGCAGCTTTTCTTGGGTTCAACAAAATCAGCCCCAGCATTTT. It translates to CASSFSWVQQNQPQHF. J is TRBJ1-5 and V is TRBV5-5, with D unclear. The ends were cut back, 2 bases at V and 4 bases at J, with 16 bases in the middle. The CDR3 is 16 amino acids. From germline, CDR1 is SGHKS and CDR2 YYEKEE (reference sequence).